These 6 T cell receptor beta chains came from one sample sequenced in a study of T cells in Graves' hyperthyroidism and ophthalmopathy. Amplified regions were TCR beta CDR3 sequences from RNA transcripts. Researchers ran a first-round RT-PCR on the TCR CDR3 using the HTBI primer set. TCRdb reprocessed the multiplex PCR reads via MiXCR and lists one record per CDR3 protein. The sample has approximately 420,000 distinct CDR3 sequences, about 13% seen once. The sample taken for sequencing was blood. The receptors derive from a woman between 18 and 29 years old with Graves' hyperthyroidism.

This clonotype was picked up many times. The chain combines TRBV7-9 with TRBJ2-7, with D uncertain. Trimming took 3 bases from V and 0 from J, leaving 12 bases between them. The CDR3 spans 15 residues. Germline CDR1 is SEHNR and CDR2 is FQNEAQ (reference sequence). For the CDR3, the DNA is TGTGCCAGCAGCTTCAGGAGTTCCCACTCCTACGAGCAGTACTTC. Its protein is CASSFRSSHSYEQYF.

This clonotype came up many times. This chain uses TRBV7-6 with TRBJ1-2; possible D gene TRBD1, 5 bases. CDR1 is SGHVS, CDR2 FNYEAQ, per germline. V was clipped by 6 bases and J by 8 bases, with 22 bases between them. This CDR3 region has 15 residues. The CDR3, as DNA: TGTGCCAGCAGAAACGCCGGCGGGGCGGGGAGCGGCTACACCTTC. As protein: CASRNAGGAGSGYTF.

Many counts were recorded for this clonotype. The V call is TRBV6-1, the J call TRBJ2-1; D assignment may be TRBD1 or TRBD2 (5 bases each). Germline CDR1 reads MNHNS; CDR2 reads SASEGT. The CDR3 sequence is 17 residues long. Trimming took off 1 base at V and 5 bases at J, with 18 bases between the two ends. The CDR3 region has the DNA TGTGCCAGCAGTGAAGACGGGGACCCCCCATTGGACAATGAGCAGTTCTTC. Its translation: CASSEDGDPPLDNEQFF.

The sample holds a few counts of this clonotype. The chain joins TRBV6-1 to TRBJ1-5, with D hard to call. Germline loops: CDR1 MNHNS, CDR2 SASEGT. The CDR3 is 15 amino acids. Trimming shortened V by 6 bases and J by 3 bases, and 15 bases separated the two germline ends. The CDR3 spells CASSRQTADNQPQHF. The CDR3 nucleotides read TGTGCCAGCAGCCGCCAAACCGCAGACAATCAGCCCCAGCATTTT.

This clonotype showed up many times. The chain has TRBV20-1 and TRBJ1-1; D gene unclear. CDR3 length: 11 amino acids. The ends were cut back, 0 bases at V and 11 bases at J, with 10 bases in the middle. Germline V gene sequence: CDR1 DFQATT, CDR2 SNEGSKA (reference sequence). The CDR3 coding sequence is TGCAGTGCTAGAGATCCGCCGTTGGCTTTCTTT. It translates to CSARDPPLAFF.

The chain joins TRBV5-5 to TRBJ2-7; D is possibly TRBD2 (6 bases). Trimming pared 3 bases from V and 3 bases from J, leaving 16 bases between. The CDR3 has 15 residues. The germline V gene has CDR1 SGHKS and CDR2 YYEKEE (reference sequence). The CDR3 region is CASSSSAASDYEQYF. The CDR3, as DNA: TGTGCCAGCAGCTCGTCGGCGGCTAGCGACTACGAGCAGTACTTC. Full variable domain (remainder filled in from reference TRBV5-5 and TRBJ2-7): DAGVTQSPTHLIKTRGQQVTLRCSPISGHKSVSWYQQVLGQGPQFIFQYYEKEERGRGNFPDRFSARQFPNYSSELNVNALLLGDSALYLCASSSSAASDYEQYFGPGTRLTVT.